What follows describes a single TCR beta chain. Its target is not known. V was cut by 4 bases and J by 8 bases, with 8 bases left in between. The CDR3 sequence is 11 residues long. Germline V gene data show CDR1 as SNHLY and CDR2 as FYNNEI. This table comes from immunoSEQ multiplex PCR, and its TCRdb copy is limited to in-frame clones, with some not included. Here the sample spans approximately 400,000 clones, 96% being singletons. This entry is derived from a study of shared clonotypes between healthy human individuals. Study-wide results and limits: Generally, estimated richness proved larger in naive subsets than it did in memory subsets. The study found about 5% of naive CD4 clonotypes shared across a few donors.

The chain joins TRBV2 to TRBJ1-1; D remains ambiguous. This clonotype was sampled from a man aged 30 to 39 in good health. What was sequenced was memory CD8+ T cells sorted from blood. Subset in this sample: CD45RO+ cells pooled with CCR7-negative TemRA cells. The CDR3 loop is CASSGEGEAFF. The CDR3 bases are TGTGCCAGCAGTGGCGAAGGGGAAGCTTTCTTT.